This T cell receptor beta chain was observed in a study of graft-versus-host responses after intestinal transplantation. Whole-study context: Every recipient underwent anti-thymocyte globulin induction, then tacrolimus and steroids for roughly three years. General observations from the study: Within allografts, high graft-versus-host to host-versus-graft clonal ratios were seen among patients with graft-donor T cell macrochimerism.

In this sample, this clone turned up once. Its target is unknown. Generated by immunoSEQ multiplex PCR, the TCRdb table keeps only in-frame clones and is missing some. The table has tens of thousands of clones, about 93% seen once. This receptor was taken from a human donor who received an intestinal transplant. The source material was unstimulated CD8+ T cells sorted from spleen or lymph node cells, sampled before intestinal transplant.

CDR3 in DNA: TGTGCCAGCAGCTTAACGGGACTCTCGTCCTCCTACAATGAGCAGTTCTTC. Translating it yields CASSLTGLSSSYNEQFF. The genes are TRBV7-9 and TRBJ2-1; possibly TRBD2 for D (6 bases). Deletions cut 2 bases from V and 0 bases from J, with 14 bases between. CDR3 length equals 17 residues. Germline-derived CDR1 and CDR2 are SEHNR and FQNEAQ (reference sequence). The full variable domain, its missing parts supplied by reference TRBV7-9 and TRBJ2-1, is DTGVSQNPRHKITKRGQNVTFRCDPISEHNRLYWYRQTLGQGPEFLTYFQNEAQLEKSRLLSDRFSAERPKGSFSTLEIQRTEQGDSAMYLCASSLTGLSSSYNEQFFGPGTRLTVL.